This T cell receptor beta chain was profiled in a study of response to subunit inactivated influenza vaccine. Study results and limitations: Authors suggested seasonal influenza vaccinations each recruit few new T cells.

V shed 6 bases, J shed 8 bases, and the junction held 6 bases outside the gene matches. Germline V gene lookup returns CDR1 MDHEN and CDR2 SYDVKM. The CDR3 extends over 14 amino acids. A note on this clonotype: The antigen is not known.

Via MiXCR, TCRdb re-called the RT-PCR reads, giving one row per CDR3 protein. Of roughly 760,000 distinct CDR3 sequences in the sample, 21% were seen once. The sequencing used PBMCs from blood, collected around 5 days after vaccination. The genes are TRBV28 and TRBJ1-6; TRBD1 agrees at 8 bases. This clonotype was sampled from a man over 45 who received an inactivated influenza vaccine. Written as DNA, the CDR3 is TGTGCCAGCAGATCGACAGGGGTACATTCACCCCTCCACTTT. Encoded protein: CASRSTGVHSPLHF.